A single sample is the source of the 11 T cell receptor beta chains below, sequenced in a study of human T cells and chemical hapten exposure. One entry per CDR3 protein results from TCRdb running MiXCR on the RACE reads. Of 110,000 to 150,000 distinct CDR3 sequences in the sample, 12% were seen once. Time point defined: patch test 2, 6 weeks after DPC sensitization. Treatment of the sample: therapeutic diphenylcyclopropenone sensitization with weekly scalp DPC. This specimen was whole blood, taken in connection with sensitization to the hapten diphenylcyclopropenone (DPC). All receptors derive from a woman aged 50 to 60 with alopecia areata. Some clones in this sample may be carry-over from other donors' samples.

The V call is TRBV25-1, the J call TRBJ1-1; the D is unclear. V lost 3 bases to trimming and J lost 1 base, with 9 bases between them. CDR3 length equals 14 residues. Looked up from germline, CDR1 is MGHDK and CDR2 is SYGVNS. The CDR3 loop is CASSESGPNTEAFF. The CDR3 DNA is TGTGCCAGCAGTGAGTCCGGGCCGAACACTGAAGCTTTCTTT.

V is TRBV6-5 and J is TRBJ2-3; D gene uncertain. V lost 4 bases to trimming and J lost 5 bases, with 13 bases between them. This CDR3 spans 14 amino acids. Germline CDR1 MNHEY, CDR2 SVGAGI. Here the CDR3 DNA reads TGTGCCAGCAGTTTTGGGCACAGAGGAGATACGCAGTATTTT. Amino acids: CASSFGHRGDTQYF.

The chain joins TRBV7-6 to TRBJ2-2; 12 bases are a match to TRBD2. The germline V gene has CDR1 SGHVS and CDR2 FNYEAQ. This CDR3 spans 18 amino acids. The junction had 9 bases not matched to a gene; V was cut back by 4 bases and J by 3 bases. The CDR3 coding sequence is TGTGCCAGCAGCTCGTCGACTAGCGGGAGCTTCTACACCGGGGAGCTGTTTTTT. Its translation: CASSSSTSGSFYTGELFF.

The chain links TRBV7-3 to TRBJ2-7; 10 bases align to TRBD1. Germline CDR1 and CDR2: SGHTA and FQGTGA. The J segment lost 1 base and the V segment lost 2 bases, leaving 2 bases of the junction unmatched. There are 15 residues in the CDR3. As DNA, the CDR3 is TGTGCCAGCAGCTTATCGGGACAGGGGTCCTACGAGCAGTACTTC. Protein: CASSLSGQGSYEQYF.

This clonotype occurred a few times. This chain links TRBV6-6 with TRBJ2-4; a weak D match, TRBD2 (6 bases). Trimming pared 4 bases from V and 0 bases from J, leaving 16 bases between. Germline V CDR1 and CDR2: MNHNY, SVGAGI (reference sequence). CDR3 length: 17 residues. The CDR3 nucleotides read TGTGCCAGCAGTTCTTCTCTTGGAGGGACAGCCAAAAACATTCAGTACTTC. The encoded protein is CASSSSLGGTAKNIQYF.

In this sample, this clonotype turned up many times. This chain joins TRBV7-2 and TRBJ2-7; no clear D gene. The CDR3 has 13 amino acids. Trimming removed 5 bases at V and 6 bases at J, with 14 bases between. Germline CDR1 reads SGHTA; CDR2 reads FQGNSA. This CDR3 is CASSHPVAGEQYF. The DNA for the CDR3 is TGTGCCAGCAGCCACCCGGTGGCCGGCGAGCAGTACTTC.

V and J are TRBV3-2 and TRBJ2-4; TRBD1 was called by the table and not checked on the DNA. TRBV3-2 is designated a pseudogene. The CDR3 consists of 16 residues. CDR3 loop: CASRFGQGPAKNIQYF. In DNA form, the CDR3 reads TGTGCCAGCAGATTCGGACAGGGCCCAGCCAAAAACATTCAGTACTTC.

The chain joins TRBV29-1 to TRBJ2-1; D gene ambiguous. The CDR3 runs 8 residues. Trimming left V 2 bases short and J 15 bases short, with 5 bases between. The germline CDR1 and CDR2 sequences are SQVTM and ANQGSEA. The CDR3 bases are TGCAGCGTTGAAAAAGGGTTCTTC. Its protein product is CSVEKGFF.

This chain connects TRBV6-6 to TRBJ2-1, with D possibly being TRBD2 (5 bases). CDR3 length: 15 amino acids. Trimming left V 6 bases short and J 7 bases short, with 19 bases between. Germline V gene lookup returns CDR1 MNHNY and CDR2 SVGAGI (reference sequence). The CDR3 reads CASRKAAQAGNEQFF. In DNA form, the CDR3 reads TGTGCCAGCAGGAAAGCGGCCCAGGCTGGGAATGAGCAGTTCTTC.

This sequence joins TRBV7-2 and TRBJ2-5; D is undetermined. Deletions cut 1 base from V and 7 bases from J, with 10 bases between. Germline V gives CDR1 SGHTA, CDR2 FQGNSA. This CDR3 comprises 13 residues. The DNA for the CDR3 is TGTGCCAGCAGCTTAGAAAACTGGGGGACCCAGTACTTC. This codes for CASSLENWGTQYF.

The CDR3 region is CASSTGLAGGYEQYF. DNA for the CDR3: TGTGCCAGCAGCACGGGACTAGCGGGAGGCTACGAGCAGTACTTC. The V and J genes are TRBV7-8 and TRBJ2-7, with 15 bases matching TRBD2. The CDR3 has 15 amino acids. Trimming cost V 5 bases and J 3 bases; bases outside gene matches: 2. The germline gives CDR1 SGHVS, CDR2 FQNEAQ.